The sequence of this TCR beta chain was determined in a study of response to subunit inactivated influenza vaccine. This clonotype was seen more than once but under ten times. Its antigen remains unidentified. Whole-study findings and limits: Only a handful of new T cells, the authors suggested, are recruited with each seasonal influenza vaccination.

TCRdb processed the RT-PCR reads anew with MiXCR; each CDR3 protein has one entry. This sample carries fewer than 200,000 distinct CDR3 sequences, approximately 8.7% of them seen once, and the ten largest clones take about 11%. This clonotype originated in a man between 45 and 60 years old who received an inactivated influenza vaccine. Material: non-naive T cells sorted from PBMCs, obtained on the day of vaccination.

CDR3 sequence: CASSFGPVRNTEAFF. For the CDR3, the DNA is TGTGCCAGCAGCTTCGGTCCCGTCCGGAACACTGAAGCTTTCTTT. The V call is TRBV5-6, the J call TRBJ1-1; D unresolved. Trimming cost V 2 bases and J 1 base, with 12 bases left between them. CDR3 length: 15 amino acids. CDR1 and CDR2 (germline): SGHDT, YYEEEE.